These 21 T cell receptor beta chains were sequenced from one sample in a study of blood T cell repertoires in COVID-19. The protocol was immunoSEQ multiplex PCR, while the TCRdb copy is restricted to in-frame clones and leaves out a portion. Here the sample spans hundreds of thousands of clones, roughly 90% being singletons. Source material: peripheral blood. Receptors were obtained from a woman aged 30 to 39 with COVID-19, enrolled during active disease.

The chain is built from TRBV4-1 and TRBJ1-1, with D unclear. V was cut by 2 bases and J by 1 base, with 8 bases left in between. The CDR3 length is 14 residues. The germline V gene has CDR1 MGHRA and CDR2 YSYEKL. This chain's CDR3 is CASSQPRQNTEAFF. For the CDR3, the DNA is TGCGCCAGCAGCCAACCCCGACAGAACACTGAAGCTTTCTTT.

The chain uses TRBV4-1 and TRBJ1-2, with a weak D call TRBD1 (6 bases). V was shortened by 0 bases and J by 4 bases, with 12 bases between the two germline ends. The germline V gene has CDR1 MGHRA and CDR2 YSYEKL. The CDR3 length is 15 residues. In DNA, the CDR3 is TGCGCCAGCAGCCAAGACCTCGGGACAAGCTATGGCTACACCTTC. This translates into CASSQDLGTSYGYTF.

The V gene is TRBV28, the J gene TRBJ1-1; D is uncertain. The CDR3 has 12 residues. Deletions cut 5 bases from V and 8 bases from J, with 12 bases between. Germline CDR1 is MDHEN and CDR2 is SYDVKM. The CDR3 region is CASSTQVPEAFF. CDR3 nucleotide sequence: TGTGCCAGCAGTACCCAGGTTCCCGAAGCTTTCTTT. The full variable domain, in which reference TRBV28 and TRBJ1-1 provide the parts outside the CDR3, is DVKVTQSSRYLVKRTGEKVFLECVQDMDHENMFWYRQDPGLGLRLIYFSYDVKMKEKGDIPEGYSVSREKKERFSLILESASTNQTSMYLCASSTQVPEAFFGQGTRLTVV.

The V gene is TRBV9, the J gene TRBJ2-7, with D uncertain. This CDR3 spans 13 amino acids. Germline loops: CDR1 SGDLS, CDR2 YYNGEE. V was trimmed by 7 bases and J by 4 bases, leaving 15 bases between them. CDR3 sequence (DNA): TGTGCCAGCTCCGAGGCCCCAGCTTACGAGCAGTACTTC. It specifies CASSEAPAYEQYF. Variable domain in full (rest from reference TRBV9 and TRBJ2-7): DSGVTQTPKHLITATGQRVTLRCSPRSGDLSVYWYQQSLDQGLQFLIQYYNGEERAKGNILERFSAQQFPDLHSELNLSSLELGDSALYFCASSEAPAYEQYFGPGTRLTVT.

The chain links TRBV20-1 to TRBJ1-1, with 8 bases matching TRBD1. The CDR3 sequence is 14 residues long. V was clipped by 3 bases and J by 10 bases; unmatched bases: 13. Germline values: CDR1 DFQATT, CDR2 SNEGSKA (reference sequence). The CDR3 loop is CSASSTGTGVRAFF. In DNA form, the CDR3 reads TGCAGTGCTAGTTCCACTGGGACAGGAGTTAGAGCTTTCTTT.

The CDR3, as DNA: TGTGCCAGTACCCCCTCGGCGGGGGGAATAAACGAGCAGTACTTC. This encodes CASTPSAGGINEQYF. The chain combines TRBV19 with TRBJ2-7, with 8 bases lining up with TRBD2. Germline assignment: CDR1 LNHDA and CDR2 SQIVND (reference sequence). There are 15 residues in the CDR3. The J segment lost 5 bases and the V segment lost 7 bases, leaving 13 bases of the junction unmatched.

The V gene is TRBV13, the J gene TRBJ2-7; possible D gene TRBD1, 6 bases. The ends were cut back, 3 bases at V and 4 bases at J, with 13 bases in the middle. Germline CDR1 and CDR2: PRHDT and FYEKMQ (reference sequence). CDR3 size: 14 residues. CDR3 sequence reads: CASSFQDREYEQYF. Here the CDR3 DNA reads TGTGCCAGCAGCTTCCAGGACAGAGAATACGAGCAGTACTTC.

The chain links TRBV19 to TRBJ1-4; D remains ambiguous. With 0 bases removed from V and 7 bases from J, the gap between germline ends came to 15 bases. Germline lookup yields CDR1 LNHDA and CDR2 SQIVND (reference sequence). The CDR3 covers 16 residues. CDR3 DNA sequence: TGTGCCAGTAGTATAGATGGAACCCGGGTTTCTGAAAAACTGTTTTTT. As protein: CASSIDGTRVSEKLFF. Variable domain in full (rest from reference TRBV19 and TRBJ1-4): DGGITQSPKYLFRKEGQNVTLSCEQNLNHDAMYWYRQDPGQGLRLIYYSQIVNDFQKGDIAEGYSVSREKKESFPLTVTSAQKNPTAFYLCASSIDGTRVSEKLFFGSGTQLSVL.

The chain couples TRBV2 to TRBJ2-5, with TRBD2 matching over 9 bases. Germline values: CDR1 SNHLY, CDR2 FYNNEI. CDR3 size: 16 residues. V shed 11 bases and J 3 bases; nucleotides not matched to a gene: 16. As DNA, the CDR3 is TGTGCCTCCCGACCTAGGGTCCTAGCGGGGAAAGAGACCCAGTACTTC. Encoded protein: CASRPRVLAGKETQYF.

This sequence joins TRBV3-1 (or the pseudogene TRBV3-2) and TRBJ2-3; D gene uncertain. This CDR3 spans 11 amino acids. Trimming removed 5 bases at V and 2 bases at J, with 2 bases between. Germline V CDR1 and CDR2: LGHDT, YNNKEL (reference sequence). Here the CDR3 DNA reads TGTGCCAGCAGCTACACAGATACGCAGTATTTT. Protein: CASSYTDTQYF.

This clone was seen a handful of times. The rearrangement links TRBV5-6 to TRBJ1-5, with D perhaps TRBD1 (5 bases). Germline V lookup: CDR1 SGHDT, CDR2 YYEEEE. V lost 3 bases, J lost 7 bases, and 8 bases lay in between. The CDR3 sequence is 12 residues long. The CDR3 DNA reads TGTGCCAGCAGCTATGGGGGGCAGCCCCAGCATTTT. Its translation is CASSYGGQPQHF.

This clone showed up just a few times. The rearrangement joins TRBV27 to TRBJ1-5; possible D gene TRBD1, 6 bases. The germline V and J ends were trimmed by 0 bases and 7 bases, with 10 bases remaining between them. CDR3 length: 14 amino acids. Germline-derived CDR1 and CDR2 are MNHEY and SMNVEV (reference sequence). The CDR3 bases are TGTGCCAGCAGTTTATCGGGCAGGGGCCAGCCCCAGCATTTT. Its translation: CASSLSGRGQPQHF.

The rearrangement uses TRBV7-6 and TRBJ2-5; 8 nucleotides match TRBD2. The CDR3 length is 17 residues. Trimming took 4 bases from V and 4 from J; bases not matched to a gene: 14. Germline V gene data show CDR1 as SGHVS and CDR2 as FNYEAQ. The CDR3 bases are TGTGCCAGCAGCTCACCTGGACTAGCTATGCCCGGAGAGACCCAGTACTTC. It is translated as CASSSPGLAMPGETQYF.

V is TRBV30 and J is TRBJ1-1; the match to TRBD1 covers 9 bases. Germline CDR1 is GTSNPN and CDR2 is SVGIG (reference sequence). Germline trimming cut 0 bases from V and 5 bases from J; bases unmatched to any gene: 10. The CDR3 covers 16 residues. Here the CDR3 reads CAWSVRFGTGSTEAFF. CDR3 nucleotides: TGTGCCTGGAGTGTAAGGTTCGGGACAGGGAGTACTGAAGCTTTCTTT.

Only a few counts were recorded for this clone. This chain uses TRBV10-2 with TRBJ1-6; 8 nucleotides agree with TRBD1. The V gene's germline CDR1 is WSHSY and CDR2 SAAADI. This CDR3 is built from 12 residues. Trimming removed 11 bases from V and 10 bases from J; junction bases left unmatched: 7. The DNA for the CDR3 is TGCGCCGCCGGACAGGGTCGATCACCCCTCCACTTT. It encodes CAAGQGRSPLHF.

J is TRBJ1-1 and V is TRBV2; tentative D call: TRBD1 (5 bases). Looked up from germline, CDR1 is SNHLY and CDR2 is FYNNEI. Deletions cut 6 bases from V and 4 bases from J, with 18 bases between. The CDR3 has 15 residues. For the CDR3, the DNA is TGTGCCAGCAGATGGGAGGGGAGGGTTCGCACTGAAGCTTTCTTT. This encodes CASRWEGRVRTEAFF.

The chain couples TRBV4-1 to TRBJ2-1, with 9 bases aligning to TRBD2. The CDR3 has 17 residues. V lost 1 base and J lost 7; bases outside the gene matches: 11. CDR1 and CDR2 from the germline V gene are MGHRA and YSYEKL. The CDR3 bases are TGCGCCAGCAGCCAAGTTCCCTTCGGGACTAGCTGGAATGAGCAGTTCTTC. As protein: CASSQVPFGTSWNEQFF.

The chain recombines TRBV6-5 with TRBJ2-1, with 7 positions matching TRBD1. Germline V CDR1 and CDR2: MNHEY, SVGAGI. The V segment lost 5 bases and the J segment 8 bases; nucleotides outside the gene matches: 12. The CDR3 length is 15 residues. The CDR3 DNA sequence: TGTGCCAGCAGTAAATCCGGGACAGTTTGGGATGAGCAGTTCTTC. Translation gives CASSKSGTVWDEQFF.

DNA for the CDR3: TGTGCCAGCAGCCAAGTGGCACGGGAGAACACCGGGGAGCTGTTTTTT. Encoded protein: CASSQVARENTGELFF. J is TRBJ2-2 and V is TRBV3-1 (or the pseudogene TRBV3-2); D is possibly TRBD2 (5 bases). V shed 1 base and J shed 1 base, with 10 bases lying between them. The length of the CDR3 is 16 residues. Looked up from germline, CDR1 is LGHDT and CDR2 is YNNKEL (reference sequence).

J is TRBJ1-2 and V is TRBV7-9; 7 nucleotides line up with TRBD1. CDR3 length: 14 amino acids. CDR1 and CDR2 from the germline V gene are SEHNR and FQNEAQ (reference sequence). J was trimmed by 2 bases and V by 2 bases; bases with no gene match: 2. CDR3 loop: CASSLSTGNYGYTF. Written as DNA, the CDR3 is TGTGCCAGCAGCTTATCGACAGGGAACTATGGCTACACCTTC.

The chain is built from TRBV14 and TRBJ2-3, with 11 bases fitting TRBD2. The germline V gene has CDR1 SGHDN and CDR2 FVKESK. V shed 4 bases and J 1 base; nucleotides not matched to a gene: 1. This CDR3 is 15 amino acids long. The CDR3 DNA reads TGTGCCAGCAGCCTGGGACTAGCGGGCACAGATACGCAGTATTTT. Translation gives CASSLGLAGTDTQYF.